This is a list of T cell receptor beta chains from one sample in a study of blood T cell repertoires in COVID-19. The table came from immunoSEQ multiplex PCR; TCRdb's copy has only in-frame clones and leaves some out. The sample has about 32,000 clones, approximately 90% seen once. The material sequenced was peripheral blood. The origin of the receptors is a man in his sixties with acute or convalescent COVID-19. CDR3s leave out the opening cysteine and the closing phenylalanine or tryptophan.

j_gene,v_gene,len,CDR3aa
TRBJ1-2,TRBV21-1,12,ASSSRTGGYGYT
TRBJ2-7,TRBV9,12,ASSVVPEAYEQY
TRBJ2-7,TRBV29-1,10,SVERRGGEQY
TRBJ1-2,TRBV2,11,ASSSEQNYGYT
TRBJ1-4,TRBV27,12,ASSLGPYNEKLF
TRBJ2-5,TRBV5-1,14,ASSLGLAEVQETQY
TRBJ2-1,TRBV11-2,14,ASSFPGLAGSNEQF
TRBJ2-3,TRBV6-2/TRBV6-3,13,ASSSGLGRTDTQY
TRBJ1-1,TRBV6-5,12,ASSYSRWTVEAF
TRBJ2-2,TRBV24-1,13,ATSLYAVGTGELF
TRBJ1-4,TRBV6-6,12,ASRTGGAGEKLF
TRBJ2-3,TRBV7-3,12,ASSLGHSTDTQY
TRBJ1-5,TRBV7-9,10,ASSLARQPQH
TRBJ1-3,TRBV6-5,13,ASTDRIYSGNTIY
TRBJ1-3,TRBV19,14,ASSIPGRATGNTIY
TRBJ1-2,TRBV4-3,14,ASSQGAEEPNYGYT
TRBJ1-2,TRBV21-1,16,ASSKRPYKGGVRYGYT
TRBJ1-2,TRBV6-6,12,ASSPPGQAYGYT
TRBJ2-2,TRBV5-1,14,ASSLGIGRYTGELF
TRBJ2-5,TRBV5-1,14,ASSLVVSGGGETQY
TRBJ2-5,TRBV12-3/TRBV12-4,11,ASRRQGPGTQY
TRBJ1-1,TRBV5-4,14,ASSPPGGALHTEAF
TRBJ2-1,TRBV29-1,12,SVEREGLYNEQF
TRBJ1-2,TRBV6-1,13,ASSEVSNLYYGYT
TRBJ1-6,TRBV5-1,13,ASSLAGGYNSPLH
TRBJ2-7,TRBV7-2,16,ASSLVVSSGRSSYEQY
TRBJ2-3,TRBV11-3,12,ASSFGLAGDTQY
TRBJ1-1,TRBV19,9,ASSMGPEAF
TRBJ1-1,TRBV7-9,10,ASSLAGTEAF
TRBJ2-7,TRBV5-1,11,ASSLTGTYEQY
TRBJ2-3,TRBV9,10,ASSREADTQY
TRBJ1-2,TRBV15,16,ATSRNPRDRAVWRGYT
TRBJ2-6,TRBV13,14,ASSFDRGAGANVLT
TRBJ1-1,TRBV2,12,ASRDRGLNTEAF
TRBJ1-6,TRBV2,13,ASSGRTGRNSPLH
TRBJ2-7,TRBV5-1,13,ASSLSPITLDEQY
TRBJ2-1,TRBV11-2,10,ASSLGLAKQF
TRBJ1-1,TRBV6-5,14,ASSYSRGWAYTEAF
TRBJ2-5,TRBV7-2,14,ASSPEVFSGQETQY
TRBJ2-7,TRBV2,13,ASTSEGGHVYEQY
TRBJ2-7,TRBV7-3,13,ASSLRGGAIYEQY
TRBJ2-7,TRBV28,10,ATLTVSYEQY
TRBJ2-3,TRBV2,13,ASSVGQGITDTQY
TRBJ1-4,TRBV24-1,13,ATSDPPGENEKLF
TRBJ1-5,TRBV28,12,ASRPTEPGQPQH
TRBJ1-5,TRBV19,11,ASSMTDNQPQH
TRBJ2-7,TRBV5-4,12,ASSFSLAGGEQY
TRBJ2-3,TRBV5-4,13,ASSLRGRGGDTQY
TRBJ1-2,TRBV3-1/TRBV3-2,12,ASSQEYGKGGYT
TRBJ1-4,TRBV2,14,ASKSDRTPRNEKLF
TRBJ2-3,TRBV5-1,15,ASSSTSRTTATDTQY
TRBJ2-2,TRBV27,13,ASSPTLTGTGELF
TRBJ2-1,TRBV11-2,14,ASSPIGLAGVGEQF
TRBJ1-1,TRBV5-4,12,ASSLPGGVTEAF
TRBJ2-2,TRBV10-1,16,ASSDRFLVDSNTGELF
TRBJ1-5,TRBV6-5,12,ASSYSHSLRPQH
TRBJ1-5,TRBV2,13,ASSRTGNSNQSQH
TRBJ1-3,TRBV5-6,14,ASSSTWQSSGNTIY
TRBJ2-1,TRBV7-9,14,ASSLPAMPSYNEQF